The 6 T cell receptor beta chains below come from one sample, sequenced in a study of T cell responses to AZD1222 COVID-19 vaccine. This table comes from immunoSEQ multiplex PCR, and its TCRdb copy is limited to in-frame clones, with some not included. The repertoire includes roughly 180,000 clones, about 91% of them detected once, and approximately 1.3% sits in the top ten. The source was peripheral blood, collected 28 days after the second AZD1222 dose. The receptors originated from an adult who received the AZD1222 COVID-19 vaccine.

This clone came up once. The chain has TRBV4-2 and TRBJ2-7; tentatively, D is TRBD2 (5 bases). Trimming removed 4 bases from V and 2 bases from J, with 15 bases in between. Germline V gives CDR1 LGHNA, CDR2 YNFKEQ. The CDR3 sequence is 15 residues long. The CDR3: CASSPDRAAPYEQYF. In nucleotides, the CDR3 is TGTGCCAGCAGCCCCGACCGAGCGGCGCCCTACGAGCAGTACTTC.

Regarding this clone: The conserved phenylalanine or tryptophan is not found at the CDR3 terminus, so this likely reflects a read error. It is unclear where the CDR3 begins or ends on the DNA, so no DNA is shown, and the CDR3 is as TCRdb lists it. The V call is TRBV21-1, the J call TRBJ2-7; the table names TRBD2, a call not compared with the DNA. TRBV21-1 is shown as a pseudogene. The CDR3 length is 14 residues, termini included. This CDR3 reads CASSKRTSGPTGAL.

This chain uses TRBV5-4 with TRBJ1-1; D ambiguous. V dropped 3 bases and J dropped 7 bases, with 13 bases sitting between them. Per germline, CDR1 SGHNT and CDR2 YYREEE (reference sequence). The CDR3 runs 13 residues. The CDR3 sequence: CASSYTWGSEAFF. CDR3 bases: TGTGCCAGCAGCTACACATGGGGTAGTGAAGCTTTCTTT.

The genes are TRBV5-5 and TRBJ2-7, with D possibly TRBD1 on 6 matching bases. Germline V lookup: CDR1 SGHKS, CDR2 YYEKEE (reference sequence). The CDR3 has 13 residues. Trimming shortened V by 3 bases and J by 5 bases, and 12 bases separated the two germline ends. The CDR3 bases are TGTGCCAGCAGCTCCATTTACAGGGACGAGCAGTACTTC. Its translation: CASSSIYRDEQYF. The whole variable domain, filled in from reference TRBV5-5 and TRBJ2-7, reads DAGVTQSPTHLIKTRGQQVTLRCSPISGHKSVSWYQQVLGQGPQFIFQYYEKEERGRGNFPDRFSARQFPNYSSELNVNALLLGDSALYLCASSSIYRDEQYFGPGTRLTVT.

V gene TRBV10-1 combines with J gene TRBJ1-1, with a tentative D call TRBD1 (6 bases). The V and J ends lost 8 bases and 7 bases respectively, with 17 bases between them. The length of the CDR3 is 13 residues. The germline V gene encodes CDR1 WNHNN and CDR2 SYGVQD (reference sequence). CDR3 region: CASREQGSGEAFF. DNA for the CDR3: TGCGCCAGCCGAGAACAGGGAAGTGGTGAAGCTTTCTTT.

The chain recombines TRBV7-9 with TRBJ1-3; D not resolved. CDR1 SEHNR and CDR2 FQNEAQ come from the germline V gene (reference sequence). CDR3 length: 18 residues. V was pared by 8 bases and J by 1 base, with 24 bases between. For the CDR3, the DNA is TGTGCCAGCTTTCTGGAGCAGGACTACTTCGATTCTGGAAACACCATATATTTT. This gives the protein CASFLEQDYFDSGNTIYF.